This note documents a single T cell receptor (beta chain) sequence. Its antigen is undetermined. It was with 60 Vbeta and 13 Jbeta primers that the PCR ran. TCRdb keeps only in-frame clones here, not all; method: immunoSEQ multiplex PCR. This listing includes under 50,000 clones. This entry is derived from a study of cytomegalovirus exposure and HLA in healthy donors. Study findings and constraints: Cytomegalovirus association was listed for 164 TCR beta chains.

This CDR3 is 16 amino acids long. Germline V CDR1 and CDR2: SGHRS, YFSETQ. V gave up 4 bases and J gave up 2 bases; unmatched junction bases: 6. Sequenced material: PBMCs. The chain couples TRBV5-1 to TRBJ2-3, with 11 nucleotides matching TRBD2. The TCR originated in a male donor in good health and CMV-seronegative. CDR3: CASSQRTSGHTDTQYF. CDR3 DNA: TGCGCCAGCAGCCAGAGGACTAGCGGGCACACAGATACGCAGTATTTT.